This T cell receptor (beta chain) was sequenced during a study of tumour-infiltrating T cells in Burkitt lymphoma. Study in general: Overall and progression-free survival were predicted by productive clonality.

This clone occurred a few times. After removal of 2 bases from V and 4 bases from J, the junction contained 5 bases not matched to a gene. This CDR3 region has 14 residues. Germline V lookup: CDR1 MNHNS, CDR2 SASEGT. Using immunoSEQ multiplex PCR, the repertoire was profiled, and TCRdb retains in-frame clones only, with some absent. The data contain about 1,800 clones, about 17% of them singletons. The sequence came from a human donor with diffuse large B-cell lymphoma. The source material was tumor tissue. The V call is TRBV6-1, the J call TRBJ2-7, with 7 bases aligning to TRBD1. CDR3 in amino acids: CASSELGTEYEQYF. In DNA form, the CDR3 reads TGTGCCAGCAGTGAATTAGGGACAGAGTACGAGCAGTACTTC.